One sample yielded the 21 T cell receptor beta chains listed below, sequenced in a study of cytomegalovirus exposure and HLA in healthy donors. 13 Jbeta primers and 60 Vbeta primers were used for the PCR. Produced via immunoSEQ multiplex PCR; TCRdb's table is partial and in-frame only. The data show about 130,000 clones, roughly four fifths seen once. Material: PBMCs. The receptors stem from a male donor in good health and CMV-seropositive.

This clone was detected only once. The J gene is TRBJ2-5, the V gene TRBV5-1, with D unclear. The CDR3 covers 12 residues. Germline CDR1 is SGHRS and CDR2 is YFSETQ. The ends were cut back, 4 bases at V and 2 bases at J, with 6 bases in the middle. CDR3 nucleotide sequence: TGCGCCAGCAGCATTCTTCAAGAGACCCAGTACTTC. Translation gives CASSILQETQYF. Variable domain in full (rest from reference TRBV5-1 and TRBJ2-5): KAGVTQTPRYLIKTRGQQVTLSCSPISGHRSVSWYQQTPGQGLQFLFEYFSETQRNKGNFPGRFSGRQFSNSRSEMNVSTLELGDSALYLCASSILQETQYFGPGTRLLVL.

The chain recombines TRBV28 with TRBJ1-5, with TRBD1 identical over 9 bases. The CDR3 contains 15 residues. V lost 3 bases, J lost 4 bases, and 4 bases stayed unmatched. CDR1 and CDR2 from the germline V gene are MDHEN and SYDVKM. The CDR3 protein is CASSLAGTGNQPQHF. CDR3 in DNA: TGTGCCAGCAGTTTGGCCGGGACAGGGAATCAGCCCCAGCATTTT. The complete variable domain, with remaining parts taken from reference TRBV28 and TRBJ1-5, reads DVKVTQSSRYLVKRTGEKVFLECVQDMDHENMFWYRQDPGLGLRLIYFSYDVKMKEKGDIPEGYSVSREKKERFSLILESASTNQTSMYLCASSLAGTGNQPQHFGDGTRLSIL.

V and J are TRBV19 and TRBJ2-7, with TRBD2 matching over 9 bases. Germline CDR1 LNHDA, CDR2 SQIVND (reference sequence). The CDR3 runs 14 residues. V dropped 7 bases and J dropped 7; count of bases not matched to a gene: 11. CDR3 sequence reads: CASTPGTSPLEQYF. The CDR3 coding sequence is TGTGCCAGTACCCCGGGGACTAGCCCGCTTGAGCAGTACTTC.

CDR3 protein: CASRQREQSTDTQYF. The CDR3 nucleotides are TGTGCCAGCAGGCAGCGGGAGCAATCCACAGATACGCAGTATTTT. The chain has TRBV6-4 and TRBJ2-3; 8 bases line up with TRBD2. Losses at the gene ends were 6 bases for V and 2 bases for J; bases not matched to a gene: 7. Germline V lookup: CDR1 MRHNA, CDR2 SNTAGT. This CDR3 is 15 amino acids long.

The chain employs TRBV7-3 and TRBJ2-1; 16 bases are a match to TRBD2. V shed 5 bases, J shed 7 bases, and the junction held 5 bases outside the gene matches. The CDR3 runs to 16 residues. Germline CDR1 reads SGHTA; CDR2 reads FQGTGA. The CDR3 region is CASSEGLAGGMNEQFF. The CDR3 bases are TGTGCCAGCAGCGAGGGACTAGCGGGAGGGATGAATGAGCAGTTCTTC.

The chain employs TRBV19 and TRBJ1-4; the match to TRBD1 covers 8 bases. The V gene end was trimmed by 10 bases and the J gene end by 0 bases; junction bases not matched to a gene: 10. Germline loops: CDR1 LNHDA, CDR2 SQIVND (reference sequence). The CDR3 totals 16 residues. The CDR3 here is CATADRGLATNEKLFF. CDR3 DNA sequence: TGTGCCACCGCTGACAGGGGATTGGCAACTAATGAAAAACTGTTTTTT.

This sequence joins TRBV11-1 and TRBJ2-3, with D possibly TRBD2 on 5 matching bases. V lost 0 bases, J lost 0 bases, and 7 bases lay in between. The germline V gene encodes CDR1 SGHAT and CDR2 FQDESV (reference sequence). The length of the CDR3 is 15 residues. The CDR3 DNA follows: TGTGCCAGCAGCTTAGCTCGGGGTAGCACAGATACGCAGTATTTT. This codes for CASSLARGSTDTQYF. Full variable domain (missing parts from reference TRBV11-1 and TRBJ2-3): EAEVAQSPRYKITEKSQAVAFWCDPISGHATLYWYRQILGQGPELLVQFQDESVVDDSQLPKDRFSAERLKGVDSTLKIQPAELGDSAMYLCASSLARGSTDTQYFGPGTRLTVL.

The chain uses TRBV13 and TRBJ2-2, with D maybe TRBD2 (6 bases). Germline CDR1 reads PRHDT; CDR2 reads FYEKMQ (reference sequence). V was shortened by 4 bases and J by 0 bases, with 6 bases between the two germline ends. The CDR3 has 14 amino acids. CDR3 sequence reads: CASSWRANTGELFF. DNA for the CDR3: TGTGCCAGCAGCTGGAGGGCGAACACCGGGGAGCTGTTTTTT.

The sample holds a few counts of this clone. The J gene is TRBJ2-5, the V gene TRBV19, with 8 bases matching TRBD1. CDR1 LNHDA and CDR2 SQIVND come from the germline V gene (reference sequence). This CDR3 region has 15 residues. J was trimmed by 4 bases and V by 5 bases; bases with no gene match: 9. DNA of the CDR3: TGTGCCAGTAGTTCCCAGGGGGCCGGGGGAGAGACCCAGTACTTC. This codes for CASSSQGAGGETQYF.

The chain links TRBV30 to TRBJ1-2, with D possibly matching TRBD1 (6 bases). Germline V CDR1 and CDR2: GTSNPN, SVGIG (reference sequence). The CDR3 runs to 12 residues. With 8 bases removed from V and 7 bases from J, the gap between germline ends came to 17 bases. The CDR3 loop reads CALRWGQGGYTF. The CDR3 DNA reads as TGTGCCCTACGATGGGGGCAGGGTGGCTACACCTTC.

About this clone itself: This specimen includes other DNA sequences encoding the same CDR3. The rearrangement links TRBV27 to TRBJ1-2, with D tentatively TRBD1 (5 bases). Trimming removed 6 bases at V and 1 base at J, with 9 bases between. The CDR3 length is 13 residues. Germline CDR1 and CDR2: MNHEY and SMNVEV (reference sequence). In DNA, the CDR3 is TGTGCCAGCAGCCTAGACAGTAACTATGGCTACACCTTC. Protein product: CASSLDSNYGYTF.

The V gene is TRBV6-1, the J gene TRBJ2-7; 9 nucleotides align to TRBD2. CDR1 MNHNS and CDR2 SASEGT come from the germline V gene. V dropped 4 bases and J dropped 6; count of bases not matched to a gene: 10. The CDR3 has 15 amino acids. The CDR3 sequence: CASSVSGSWVGEQYF. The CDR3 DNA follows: TGTGCCAGCAGTGTTAGCGGGAGCTGGGTCGGCGAGCAGTACTTC.

The CDR3 DNA is TGTGCCACTCAATCGGGACTAGCGGGTTTTTCAGATACGCAGTATTTT. As protein: CATQSGLAGFSDTQYF. The chain carries TRBV27 and TRBJ2-3, with 12 positions matching TRBD2. This CDR3 has 16 residues. CDR1 is MNHEY, CDR2 SMNVEV, per germline (reference sequence). J gave up 4 bases and V 10 bases, and 12 bases lay outside the gene matches.

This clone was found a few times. CDR3 loop: CASSVEADTQYF. CDR3 in DNA: TGTGCCAGCAGTGTTGAGGCAGATACGCAGTATTTT. The chain has TRBV2 and TRBJ2-3; D is uncertain. Trimming took 4 bases from V and 4 from J, leaving 6 bases between them. Germline V gives CDR1 SNHLY, CDR2 FYNNEI. There are 12 residues in the CDR3.

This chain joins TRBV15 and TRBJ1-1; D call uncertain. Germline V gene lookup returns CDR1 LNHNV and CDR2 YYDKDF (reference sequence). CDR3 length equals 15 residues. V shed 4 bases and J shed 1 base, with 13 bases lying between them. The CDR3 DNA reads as TGTGCCACCAGCATAGAAGTGCGGGGGAACACTGAAGCTTTCTTT. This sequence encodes CATSIEVRGNTEAFF. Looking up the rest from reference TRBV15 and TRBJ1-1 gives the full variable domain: DAMVIQNPRYQVTQFGKPVTLSCSQTLNHNVMYWYQQKSSQAPKLLFHYYDKDFNNEADTPDNFQSRRPNTSFCFLDIRSPGLGDTAMYLCATSIEVRGNTEAFFGQGTRLTVV.

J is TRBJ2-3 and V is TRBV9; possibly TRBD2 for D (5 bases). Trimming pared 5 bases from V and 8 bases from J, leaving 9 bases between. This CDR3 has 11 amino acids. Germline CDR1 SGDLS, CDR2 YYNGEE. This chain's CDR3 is CASSEGVTQYF. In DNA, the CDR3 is TGTGCCAGCAGTGAGGGAGTTACGCAGTATTTT.

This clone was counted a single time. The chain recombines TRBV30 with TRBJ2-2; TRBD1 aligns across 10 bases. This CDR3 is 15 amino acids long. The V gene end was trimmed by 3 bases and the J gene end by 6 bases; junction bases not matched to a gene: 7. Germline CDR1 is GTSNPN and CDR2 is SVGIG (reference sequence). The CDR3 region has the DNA TGTGCCTGGAGCCTGGGACAGGGGCGACCCGGGGAGCTGTTTTTT. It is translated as CAWSLGQGRPGELFF.

The CDR3 DNA sequence: TGTGCCAGCAGCTTAGTCGGGAGGGCCGGGGTCGATGAGCAGTTCTTC. Protein product: CASSLVGRAGVDEQFF. The chain recombines TRBV7-2 with TRBJ2-1, with 8 bases matching TRBD2. The J segment lost 8 bases and the V segment lost 1 base, leaving 10 bases of the junction unmatched. Germline loops: CDR1 SGHTA, CDR2 FQGNSA. The CDR3 sequence is 16 residues long.

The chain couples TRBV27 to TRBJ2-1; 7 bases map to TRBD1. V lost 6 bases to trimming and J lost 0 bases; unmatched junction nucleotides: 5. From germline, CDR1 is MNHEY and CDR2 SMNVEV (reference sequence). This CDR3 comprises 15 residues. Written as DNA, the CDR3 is TGTGCCAGCAGCCACGCAGGGGGCTCCTACAATGAGCAGTTCTTC. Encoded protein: CASSHAGGSYNEQFF.

CDR3 in amino acids: CSVLSTGELFF. CDR3 sequence (DNA): TGCAGCGTTCTCTCCACCGGGGAGCTGTTTTTT. The genes are TRBV29-1 and TRBJ2-2; D is ambiguous. CDR3 length equals 11 residues. Trimming shortened V by 5 bases and J by 4 bases, and 5 bases separated the two germline ends. Germline CDR1 SQVTM, CDR2 ANQGSEA.

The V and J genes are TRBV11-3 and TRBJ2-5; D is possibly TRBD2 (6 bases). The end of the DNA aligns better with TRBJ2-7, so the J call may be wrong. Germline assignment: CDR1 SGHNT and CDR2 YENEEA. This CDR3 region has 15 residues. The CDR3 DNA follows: TGTGCCAGCAGCTTAGCCGGGGGTTCGGTTTACGAGCAGTACTTC. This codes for CASSLAGGSVYEQYF.